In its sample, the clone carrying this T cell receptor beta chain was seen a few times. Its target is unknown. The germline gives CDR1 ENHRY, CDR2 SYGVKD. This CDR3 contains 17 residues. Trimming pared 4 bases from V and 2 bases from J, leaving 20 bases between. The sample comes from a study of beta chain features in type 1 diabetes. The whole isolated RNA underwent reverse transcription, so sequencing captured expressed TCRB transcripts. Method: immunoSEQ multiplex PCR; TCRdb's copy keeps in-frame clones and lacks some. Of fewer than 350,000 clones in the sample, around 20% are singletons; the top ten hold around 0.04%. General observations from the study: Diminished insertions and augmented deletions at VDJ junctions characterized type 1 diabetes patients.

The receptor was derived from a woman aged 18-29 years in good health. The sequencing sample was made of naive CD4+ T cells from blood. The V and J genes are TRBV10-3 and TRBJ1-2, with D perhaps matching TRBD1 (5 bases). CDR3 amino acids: CAISVSRGGDNNYGYTF. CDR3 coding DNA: TGTGCCATCAGTGTGAGCAGAGGAGGGGATAACAACTATGGCTACACCTTC.